This T cell receptor (beta chain) was observed in a study of OX40 agonist ivuxolimab in advanced cancers. Broadly, across the study: Ivuxolimab was an agonistic, fully human IgG2 monoclonal antibody directed against OX40 (CD134), a costimulatory receptor. The monotherapy dose-escalation portion (N ≈ 50 patients) of the phase I ivuxolimab trial is reported in the paper. Intravenous ivuxolimab was administered to patients every 2 weeks at six dose levels: 0.01, 0.1, 0.3, 1.5, 3 and 10 mg/kg. The purpose of peripheral TCRbeta sequencing was to test whether ivuxolimab changed TCR sequence diversity and led to clonal T-cell expansion. Of the roughly 53 patients in dose escalation, around 19 had hepatocellular carcinoma, about 15 had melanoma, 9 had renal cell carcinoma and 9 had head and neck cancer. A male proportion of under 85% and a mean age of roughly 55 years, ranging from roughly 23 to 85, were recorded for the dose-escalation cohort. Partial responses occurred in three dose-escalation patients, of whom one had hepatocellular carcinoma and two had cutaneous melanoma. Patients were allowed to have had prior anti-PD-1, anti-PD-L1 or anti-CTLA-4 therapy, and approximately 40% of the dose-escalation patients had been treated with checkpoint inhibitors. General findings and caveats noted by the study authors: In partial responders in the 0.1-3.0 mg/kg groups, normalized peripheral clonal expansion was found to be among the lowest, especially among CD8+ T cells. At doses of 0.1 to 3.0 mg/kg, clonal expansion of both CD4+ and CD8+ T cells in blood was seen between baseline and week 6. Low levels of normalized T-cell clonal expansion were also seen in some nonresponding patients. After ivuxolimab, CD8+ T cells had more expanded clones than CD4+ T cells on average. The antigen specificity of the peripheral T cells that underwent clonal expansion was not determined.

As concerns this clone: The target of this receptor is not known. Within one base of it there is no much larger clone, and no base qualities were kept.

Genomic DNA was isolated from the sorted cells so that the TCRbeta CDR3 region could be sequenced. TCRbeta CDR3 regions were sequenced using the immunoSEQ Assay. Sourced from immuneACCESS, this table was stored by TCRdb with only in-frame sequences that have V and J called. A share of the clones is absent; for the studies checked, an unresolved V gene accounts for under half, and the remainder has no known explanation. This sample lists approximately 42,000 clones; approximately 88% were detected once. Roughly 18% of the sample rests with the top ten. The germline V gene encodes CDR1 SGDLS and CDR2 YYNGEE. Trimmed from V: 5 bases; trimmed from J: 0 bases; junction bases lacking a gene match: 1. The CDR3 measures 15 amino acids from cysteine to phenylalanine. Only the CDR3 DNA is retained, 45 bases long and in frame from the first base. Patients with autoimmune disease history or receiving systemic immunosuppression were excluded from the trial. Peripheral blood for TCR sequencing was collected from all dose cohorts at baseline, on cycle 4 day 1, and on cycle 7 day 1. Samples were obtained from an open-label, multicenter, first-in-human phase I dose-escalation trial of ivuxolimab. Adults with locally advanced or metastatic melanoma, renal cell carcinoma, hepatocellular carcinoma or head and neck squamous cell carcinoma were enrolled in the trial. CD4+ and CD8+ T cells were sorted separately from peripheral blood before TCR sequencing.

This sequence uses TRBV9 and TRBJ2-6; the junction holds 8 bases that match TRBD1. Sequencing used CD4+ or CD8+ T cells sorted from blood, obtained in a trial of the OX40 agonist ivuxolimab. This TCR came from an adult with an advanced solid tumor such as melanoma, head and neck, liver or kidney cancer. The CDR3: CASRGQGSGANVLTF. The bases are TGTGCCAGCAGAGGACAGGGCTCTGGGGCCAACGTCCTGACTTTC.